This T cell receptor beta chain was captured in a study of blood T cell repertoires in COVID-19. In the study overall: Sample material is recorded as cDNA or gDNA derived from T cells, B-cell-depleted T cells, or PBMCs.

Clinical history as reported by participants underpinned cohort assignment. Study processing details: Amplification of reference gene primers was used by the study to estimate nucleated cell counts. Assay: immunoSEQ multiplex PCR; the TCRdb copy retains only in-frame clones and omits some. The V and J calls and the clone size are those of that table, but D and trimming were determined from the DNA. The sample includes approximately 250,000 clones, approximately 89% of them seen just once. This clonotype was sampled from a middle-aged woman with acute COVID-19. Specimen: PBMCs or T cells enriched from blood (not recorded which).

CDR3: CASSNGQRSGNTIYF. In DNA, the CDR3 is TGTGCCAGCAGCAATGGACAGCGCTCTGGAAACACCATATATTTT. The chain recombines TRBV21-1 with TRBJ1-3; the table's D call, TRBD1, was not checked against the DNA. TRBV21-1 is given as a pseudogene. This CDR3 is built from 15 residues.